Below are 4 T cell receptor beta chains sequenced from a single sample in a study of a mutant IDH1 vaccine in newly diagnosed glioma. Time point noted: week 11, during vaccination. A single vaccine dose contained 300 ug of mutant IDH1 20-mer peptide, and topical imiquimod was used with it. The repertoire was sequenced with immunoSEQ multiplex PCR; TCRdb's copy has only in-frame clones and lacks some. The sample records roughly 48,000 clones, around 90% being singletons. These receptors' antigens are unknown. The sample in question was PBMCs, obtained from a glioma patient whose treatment included an IDH1 peptide vaccine. These receptor sequences come from a man between 50 and 59 years old with glioma.

V gene TRBV9 combines with J gene TRBJ2-2; D is unclear. V was clipped by 4 bases and J by 3 bases, with 19 bases between them. The CDR3 extends over 17 amino acids. Germline-derived CDR1 and CDR2 are SGDLS and YYNGEE. The DNA for the CDR3 is TGTGCCAGCAGCCCAAAAGACCGTGGTCTTGACACCGGGGAGCTGTTTTTT. Translating gives CASSPKDRGLDTGELFF. Variable domain in full (rest from reference TRBV9 and TRBJ2-2): DSGVTQTPKHLITATGQRVTLRCSPRSGDLSVYWYQQSLDQGLQFLIQYYNGEERAKGNILERFSAQQFPDLHSELNLSSLELGDSALYFCASSPKDRGLDTGELFFGEGSRLTVL.

This clone occurred once. The V gene is TRBV5-1, the J gene TRBJ2-3; 11 positions match TRBD2. Losses at the gene ends were 1 base for V and 9 bases for J; bases not matched to a gene: 7. The CDR3 loop spans 15 amino acids. Germline V gene sequence: CDR1 SGHRS, CDR2 YFSETQ. The CDR3 reads CASSLSSGGAQTQYF. The CDR3 bases are TGCGCCAGCAGCTTGAGTAGCGGGGGGGCCCAGACGCAGTATTTT.

The J gene is TRBJ2-1, the V gene TRBV15; D perhaps matches TRBD2 (6 bases). The germline V gene encodes CDR1 LNHNV and CDR2 YYDKDF (reference sequence). Trimming stripped 5 bases from V and 0 bases from J, with 11 bases between. The CDR3 runs to 15 residues. The CDR3 protein is CATSGTDGSYNEQFF. CDR3 in DNA: TGTGCCACCAGCGGGACTGACGGCTCCTACAATGAGCAGTTCTTC. Full variable domain (missing parts from reference TRBV15 and TRBJ2-1): DAMVIQNPRYQVTQFGKPVTLSCSQTLNHNVMYWYQQKSSQAPKLLFHYYDKDFNNEADTPDNFQSRRPNTSFCFLDIRSPGLGDTAMYLCATSGTDGSYNEQFFGPGTRLTVL.

V and J are TRBV5-1 and TRBJ2-1; D remains unclear. CDR1 is SGHRS, CDR2 YFSETQ, per germline. V was shortened by 1 base and J by 6 bases, with 14 bases between the two germline ends. The CDR3 loop spans 15 amino acids. The CDR3 DNA reads TGCGCCAGCAGCTTGACCCCCGGGCAGGTCAATGAGCAGTTCTTC. This encodes CASSLTPGQVNEQFF.